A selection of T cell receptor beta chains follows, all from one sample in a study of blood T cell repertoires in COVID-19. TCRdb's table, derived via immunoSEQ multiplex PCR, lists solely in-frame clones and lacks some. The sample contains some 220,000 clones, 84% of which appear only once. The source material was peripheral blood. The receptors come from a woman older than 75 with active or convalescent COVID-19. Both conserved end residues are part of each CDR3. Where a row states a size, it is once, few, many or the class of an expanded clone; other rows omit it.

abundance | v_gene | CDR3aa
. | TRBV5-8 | CASSPGQGPYEQYF
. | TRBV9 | CASSVGILAADTQYF
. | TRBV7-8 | CASSLRLAGELRTSVTQYF
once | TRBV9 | CASSGGTGGPGANVLTF
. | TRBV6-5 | CASSLLREGYEQYF
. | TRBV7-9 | CASSLSSSSGNTIYF
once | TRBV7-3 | CASSLGVGGRETQYF
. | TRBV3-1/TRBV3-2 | CASSQKGSGNTEAFF
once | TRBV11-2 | CASTKEGDSQLAYNEQFF
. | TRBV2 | CASSNRGRGGYTF
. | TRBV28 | CASRGTWYEQYF
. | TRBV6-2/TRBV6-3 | CASSTGDQPQHF
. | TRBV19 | CASSISGIGNQPQHF
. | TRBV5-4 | CASSSYRGNEKLFF
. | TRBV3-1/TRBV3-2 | CASSQVKDFNEKLFF
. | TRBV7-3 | CASSEIRSIGTGELFF
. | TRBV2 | CATLRDRGGNEQFF
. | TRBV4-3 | CASSQGALGAQYF
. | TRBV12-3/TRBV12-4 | CASSPWTDSPLHF
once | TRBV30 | CAWSVASGYEQYF
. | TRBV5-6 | CASSLAGRRNSPLHF
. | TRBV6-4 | CASRSGQNTEAFF
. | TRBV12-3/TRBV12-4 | CASNPGGNTEAFF
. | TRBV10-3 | CAISRAGDSNQPQHF
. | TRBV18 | CASSSGLNQPQHF
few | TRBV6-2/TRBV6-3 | CASSYSEASSTDTQYF
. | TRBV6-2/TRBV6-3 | CASSSTGLLANYGYTF
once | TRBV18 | CATMAGAGETQYF
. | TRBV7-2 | CASSFGYRGQPQHF
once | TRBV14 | CASSQQGTEAFF
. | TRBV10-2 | CASSESEGVPQYF